This TCR beta chain was identified in a study of beta chain features in type 1 diabetes. Across the whole study: On cell yields, gender and age, patients and healthy donors were similar.

Naive, central memory, regulatory and stem cell-like memory cells within the CD4+ compartment were sorted using CD45RO/CCR7/CD25/CD127/CD95/CD27. Each of the sorted populations had a purity greater than 95%. Points from the study as a whole: A moderate, significant TCRB CDR3 shortening appeared in type 1 diabetes across four CD4+ subsets. Sequencing of cDNA might inflate the share of cells that strongly express TCR.

TCRB transcripts that were expressed got sequenced, as all of the isolated RNA had been reverse transcribed. TCRdb's copy holds only in-frame clones and misses some; the assay was immunoSEQ multiplex PCR. The data show more than 250,000 clones, roughly an eighth seen once. To note about this clone: What it binds is not known. Distinct nucleotide sequences in the sample also encode this CDR3.

Sequences were obtained from naive CD4+ T cells from blood. This TCR was recovered from a man aged 25-40 years with type 1 diabetes.

In DNA form, the CDR3 reads TGCAGCGTTGAAGATCGCGGCCTCTCCTACGAGCAGTACTTC. It specifies CSVEDRGLSYEQYF. This chain uses TRBV29-1 with TRBJ2-7; D not certain. Trimming removed 0 bases at V and 0 bases at J, with 9 bases between. Germline lookup yields CDR1 SQVTM and CDR2 ANQGSEA. The CDR3 covers 14 residues.